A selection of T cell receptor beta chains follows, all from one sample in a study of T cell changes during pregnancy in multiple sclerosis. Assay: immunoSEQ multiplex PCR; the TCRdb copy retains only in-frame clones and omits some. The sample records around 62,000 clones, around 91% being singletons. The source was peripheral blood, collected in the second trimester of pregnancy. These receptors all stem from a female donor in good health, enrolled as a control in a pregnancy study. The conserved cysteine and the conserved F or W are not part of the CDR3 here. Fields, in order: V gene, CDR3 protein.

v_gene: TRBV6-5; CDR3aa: ASSYDRRTIEAF
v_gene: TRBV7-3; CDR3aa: ASTYRGGRGLLYGYT
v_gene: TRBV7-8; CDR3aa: ASSRRTDTQY
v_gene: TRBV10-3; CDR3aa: AINGAGADNEQF
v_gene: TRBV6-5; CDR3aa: ASSYTPEGGYEQY
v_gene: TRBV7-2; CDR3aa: ASSPFSPPYGNEQF
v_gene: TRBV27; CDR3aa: ASSSPTGRLFGELF
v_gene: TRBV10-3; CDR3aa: AIWTNTEAF
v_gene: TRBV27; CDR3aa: ASSLKAFAEAF
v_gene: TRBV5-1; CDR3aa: ASRGPSGETQY
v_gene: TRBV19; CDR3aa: ASSNPPHGAESPLH
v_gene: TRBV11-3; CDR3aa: ASSSGSDGVYEQY
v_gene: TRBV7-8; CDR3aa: ASSFESSGANVLT
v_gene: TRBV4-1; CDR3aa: ASKGGGYNEQF
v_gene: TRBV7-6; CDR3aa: ASSSRTSGGTALSYNEQF
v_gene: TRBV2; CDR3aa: ASSRREEVYGYT
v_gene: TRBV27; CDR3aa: ASRIGHGVNTEAF
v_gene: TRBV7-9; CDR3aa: ASSFEMGGRLLGGELF
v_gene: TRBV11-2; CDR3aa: ASSLESARVSPLH
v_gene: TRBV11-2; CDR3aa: ASTHRDYGYT
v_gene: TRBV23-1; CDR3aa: ASSQSTGTGGFNEQF
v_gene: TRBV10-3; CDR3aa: AISEAAHRTDTQY
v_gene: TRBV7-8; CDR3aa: ASSPTSVLNTGELF
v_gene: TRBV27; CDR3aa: ASSGRSSGRSDTQY
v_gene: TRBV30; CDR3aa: AWSVLTGGPDTQY
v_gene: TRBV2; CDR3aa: ASSIQELNTEAF
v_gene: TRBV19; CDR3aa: ASSNLGTSGKYEQY
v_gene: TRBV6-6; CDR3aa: ASSYGGANQPQH
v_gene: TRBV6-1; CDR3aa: ASSEADTYYGYT
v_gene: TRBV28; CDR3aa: ASSRVLGNTEAF
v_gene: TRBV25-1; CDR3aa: ATSGGYNEQF
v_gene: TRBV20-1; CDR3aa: SATHQETQY
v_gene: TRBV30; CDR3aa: ACSQGRNSPLH
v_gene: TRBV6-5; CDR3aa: ASSGRWSDGYT
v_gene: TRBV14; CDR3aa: ASSQPSYEQY
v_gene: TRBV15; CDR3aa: ATSRDSSSGFTDTQY
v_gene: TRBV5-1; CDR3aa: ASSFVRNPLAGVAKNIQY
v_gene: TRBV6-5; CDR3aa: ASSYRRQPNSPLH
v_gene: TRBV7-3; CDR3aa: ASSLRGTDGYT
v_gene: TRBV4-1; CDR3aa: ASSQHIGQVNNIQY
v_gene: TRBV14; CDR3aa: ASSHDRGHQETQY
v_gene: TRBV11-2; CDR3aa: ASSIQRGYNEQF
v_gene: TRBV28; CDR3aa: ASSLGSGTTQETQY
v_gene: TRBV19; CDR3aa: ASQTERFGRYEQF
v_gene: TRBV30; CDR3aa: AWRTSLNSPLH
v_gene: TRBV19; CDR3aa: ASRPGQSYNEQF
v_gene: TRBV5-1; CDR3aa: ASSLLETAYHSNYGYT
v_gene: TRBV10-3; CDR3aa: AISGWTSGGYEQY
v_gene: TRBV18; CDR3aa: ASSPPQRIAGELF
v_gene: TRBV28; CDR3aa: ASSLVGTLTGELF
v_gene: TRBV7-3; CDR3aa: ASSLMRDWAGELF
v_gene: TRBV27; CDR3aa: ASRWGLAGANEQY
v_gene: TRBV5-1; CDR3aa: ASSPGTSGRNTGELF